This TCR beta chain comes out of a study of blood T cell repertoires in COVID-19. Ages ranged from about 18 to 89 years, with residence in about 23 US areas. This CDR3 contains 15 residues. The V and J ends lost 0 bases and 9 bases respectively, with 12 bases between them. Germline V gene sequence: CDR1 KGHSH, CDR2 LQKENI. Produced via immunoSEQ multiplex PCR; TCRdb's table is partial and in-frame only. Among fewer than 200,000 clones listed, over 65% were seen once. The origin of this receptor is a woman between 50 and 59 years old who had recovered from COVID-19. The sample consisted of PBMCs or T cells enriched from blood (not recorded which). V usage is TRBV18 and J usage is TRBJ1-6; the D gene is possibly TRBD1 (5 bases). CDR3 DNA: TGTGCCAGCTCACCACCGGGCGGGGGGGGTTCACCCCTCCACTTT. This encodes CASSPPGGGGSPLHF.